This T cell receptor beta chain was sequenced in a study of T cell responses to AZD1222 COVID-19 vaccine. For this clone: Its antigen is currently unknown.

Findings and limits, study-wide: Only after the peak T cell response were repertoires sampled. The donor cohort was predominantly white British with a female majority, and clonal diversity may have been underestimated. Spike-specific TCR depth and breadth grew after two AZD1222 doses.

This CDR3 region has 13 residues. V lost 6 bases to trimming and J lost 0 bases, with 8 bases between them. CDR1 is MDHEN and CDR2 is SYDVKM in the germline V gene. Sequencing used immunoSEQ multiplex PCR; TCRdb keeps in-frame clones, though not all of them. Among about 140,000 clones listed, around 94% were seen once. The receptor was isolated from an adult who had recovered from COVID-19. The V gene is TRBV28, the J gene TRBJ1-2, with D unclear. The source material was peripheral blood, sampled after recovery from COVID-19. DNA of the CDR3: TGTGCCAGCAGGCTCACTTCTAACTATGGCTACACCTTC. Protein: CASRLTSNYGYTF.